The rows below give T cell receptor beta chains drawn from one sample of a study of CD8 T cells in Susac syndrome. One entry per CDR3 protein, called by TCRdb with MiXCR from the immunoSEQ multiplex PCR reads. The sample records about 200,000 distinct CDR3 sequences, about 94% being singletons. Sequenced input: CD8+ T cells from PBMCs. These receptors were obtained from a human donor with multiple sclerosis. Each CDR3 is given with its conserved first and last residue. The order of the fields is clone size, J gene, V gene, D gene, CDR3 protein, CDR3 DNA. The D gene is left open where the match is weak. The listing skips clone size in some rows; elsewhere it reads once, few, many or a size class.

abundance: .; j_gene: TRBJ1-1; v_gene: TRBV4-3; d_gene: .; CDR3aa: CASSHLLGTDTEAFF; CDR3nt: TGCGCCAGCAGCCACCTCCTTGGGACCGACACTGAAGCTTTCTTT
abundance: .; j_gene: TRBJ2-3; v_gene: TRBV25-1; d_gene: .; CDR3aa: CASSEYSLTDTQYF; CDR3nt: TGTGCCAGCAGTGAATATAGCCTTACAGATACGCAGTATTTT
abundance: .; j_gene: TRBJ1-6; v_gene: TRBV5-1; d_gene: .; CDR3aa: CASRRTESGNSPLHF; CDR3nt: TGCGCCAGCAGGAGGACTGAATCGGGGAATTCACCCCTCCACTTT
abundance: .; j_gene: TRBJ1-1; v_gene: TRBV29-1; d_gene: .; CDR3aa: CSVEGGGNMNTEAFF; CDR3nt: TGCAGCGTTGAAGGCGGGGGGAATATGAACACTGAAGCTTTCTTT
abundance: .; j_gene: TRBJ1-4; v_gene: TRBV13; d_gene: .; CDR3aa: CASSLSHSGESHEKLFF; CDR3nt: TGTGCCAGCAGCTTATCCCATTCAGGGGAAAGCCATGAAAAACTGTTTTTT
abundance: few; j_gene: TRBJ1-1; v_gene: TRBV20-1; d_gene: .; CDR3aa: CSARVLTANTEAFF; CDR3nt: TGCAGTGCTAGAGTCTTGACTGCGAACACTGAAGCTTTCTTT
abundance: .; j_gene: TRBJ2-7; v_gene: TRBV10-1; d_gene: .; CDR3aa: CASSEKGLGYEQYF; CDR3nt: TGCGCCAGCAGTGAGAAGGGGCTCGGTTACGAGCAGTACTTC
abundance: once; j_gene: TRBJ2-6; v_gene: TRBV7-6; d_gene: TRBD2; CDR3aa: CASSLATGGGTAGVGANVLTF; CDR3nt: TGTGCCAGCAGCTTAGCCACGGGAGGTGGTACAGCGGGGGTCGGGGCCAACGTCCTGACTTTC
abundance: .; j_gene: TRBJ1-1; v_gene: TRBV6-1; d_gene: .; CDR3aa: CASKGGVEAFF; CDR3nt: TGTGCCAGCAAGGGAGGGGTTGAAGCTTTCTTT
abundance: once; j_gene: TRBJ2-1; v_gene: TRBV6-5; d_gene: .; CDR3aa: CASSSRTLSSYNEQFF; CDR3nt: TGTGCCAGCAGTTCAAGGACGCTGAGCTCCTACAATGAGCAGTTCTTC
abundance: .; j_gene: TRBJ2-1; v_gene: TRBV9; d_gene: .; CDR3aa: CASSEGRNEQFF; CDR3nt: TGTGCCAGCAGCGAGGGGCGCAATGAGCAGTTCTTC
abundance: .; j_gene: TRBJ2-4; v_gene: TRBV6-1; d_gene: .; CDR3aa: CASSEGGSFNIQYF; CDR3nt: TGTGCCAGCAGTGAAGGGGGTAGCTTCAACATTCAGTACTTC
abundance: .; j_gene: TRBJ2-5; v_gene: TRBV29-1; d_gene: .; CDR3aa: CSVEDLGGEETQYF; CDR3nt: TGCAGCGTTGAAGATCTCGGAGGGGAGGAGACCCAGTACTTC
abundance: .; j_gene: TRBJ2-5; v_gene: TRBV12-3/TRBV12-4; d_gene: .; CDR3aa: CASSLTGGETQYF; CDR3nt: TGTGCCAGCAGTTTGACCGGGGGCGAGACCCAGTACTTC
abundance: once; j_gene: TRBJ2-7; v_gene: TRBV30; d_gene: TRBD1; CDR3aa: CAWSVGDRTEQYF; CDR3nt: TGTGCCTGGAGTGTTGGGGACAGGACCGAGCAGTACTTC